This TCR beta chain comes out of a study of T-cell reconstitution after alpha-beta-depleted transplantation in children. General observations from the study: The origin of alpha-beta T cells about two months after transplant was reportedly several hundred expanded graft clones.

Preparing the TCRbeta library involved the use of unique molecular identifiers. Via MiXCR, TCRdb re-called the PCR reads, giving one row per CDR3 protein. Of just over 200,000 distinct CDR3 sequences detected, about 8.4% appear once; the ten largest clones hold approximately 40%. This clonotype has only a few counts. The antigen is unknown. The V and J ends lost 6 bases and 2 bases, in that order; junction bases with no gene match: 7. The CDR3 length is 14 residues. Sequences were derived from PBMCs, mostly from graft donor cells, sampled 360 days after TCRalphabeta/CD19-depleted stem cell transplant. This chain links TRBV12-3 or TRBV12-4 with TRBJ2-7, with 7 bases fitting TRBD2. The sequence derives from a male patient aged 2 to 10 who had a stem cell transplant for acute myeloid leukemia, so the T cells may come from the graft donor. In DNA, the CDR3 is TGTGCCAGCAGCGCGATGGGAGGGCCCTACGAGCAGTACTTC. This encodes CASSAMGGPYEQYF.